These 5 T cell receptor beta chains were sequenced from one sample in a study of metastatic and nonmetastatic thyroid tumors. Patients had received no treatment of any kind before thyroid surgery. With MiXCR, TCRdb called clones anew from the PCR reads. The sample includes tens of thousands of clones, around 12% of them seen just once. Sequenced: blood. These receptor sequences come from a female donor with papillary thyroid cancer or a benign thyroid nodule (not recorded which). Some clones in this sample may be carry-over from other donors' samples.

This clone has at least ten counts. This sequence joins TRBV6-1 and TRBJ2-3, with TRBD2 matching over 7 bases. The length of the CDR3 is 17 residues. Germline V gives CDR1 MNHNS, CDR2 SASEGT. The trim removed 1 base at V and 0 bases at J, leaving 7 bases unmatched. Here the CDR3 DNA reads TGTGCCAGCAGTGAAGTATGGGGCGGGGGAAGCACAGATACGCAGTATTTT. Protein: CASSEVWGGGSTDTQYF.

About this clone itself: The germline gene is not matched at one end of the junction; a read error may be the cause. CDR3 sequence reads: CAISLRDPRYEHYF. The DNA for the CDR3 is TGTGCCATCAGTTTACGGGACCCACGCTACGAGCATTATTTC. The gene calls are TRBV10-3 and TRBJ2-7, with D tentatively TRBD1 or TRBD2 (5 bases each). Germline assignment: CDR1 ENHRY and CDR2 SYGVKD. The CDR3 totals 14 residues.

A remark on this clone: Possible read error: a much larger clone is one base away. Other DNA sequences in the sample encode the same CDR3. The chain has TRBV7-9 and TRBJ2-2, with unresolved D. The germline gives CDR1 SEHNR, CDR2 FQNEAQ (reference sequence). Trimming pared 3 bases from V and 1 base from J, leaving 6 bases between. The CDR3 consists of 14 residues. CDR3 DNA: TGTGCCAGCAGCTTTGGTAAGAACACCGGGGAGCTGTTTTTT. It specifies CASSFGKNTGELFF.

The table lists this clone with a few counts. At one end the junction does not follow the germline gene, possibly because of a read error. This chain uses TRBV12-5 with TRBJ1-5, with D unresolved. Germline CDR1 LGHNT, CDR2 FRNRAP. The CDR3 has 14 residues. The CDR3 is CASALSGEDHPQHF. CDR3 in DNA: TGTGCTAGTGCCTTGAGTGGGGAGGATCACCCCCAGCATTTT.

This clone was seen ten or more times. The rearrangement links TRBV13 to TRBJ2-3; 11 bases are shared with TRBD2. The germline gives CDR1 PRHDT, CDR2 FYEKMQ (reference sequence). This CDR3 is built from 16 residues. Trimming removed 4 bases from V and 2 bases from J; junction bases left unmatched: 5. CDR3 sequence: CASSYGTSGVTDTQYF. The DNA of the CDR3 is TGTGCCAGCAGCTACGGGACTAGCGGAGTCACAGATACGCAGTATTTT. The full variable domain, its missing parts supplied by reference TRBV13 and TRBJ2-3, is AAGVIQSPRHLIKEKRETATLKCYPIPRHDTVYWYQQGPGQDPQFLISFYEKMQSDKGSIPDRFSAQQFSDYHSELNMSSLELGDSALYFCASSYGTSGVTDTQYFGPGTRLTVL.